The 16 T cell receptor beta chains presented below share a single source sample, sequenced in a study of regulatory T cells in long-lasting Graves disease. Time point of the sample: newly diagnosed GD, antithyroid drugs for less than 3 months. Scientists built the TCR library using RNA that was extracted from PBMCs. CDR3 regions were amplified by Arm-PCR using iRepertoire HTBI primers to build TCR beta libraries. TCRdb re-called the multiplex PCR reads through MiXCR, storing one row per CDR3 protein. The profile shows over 350,000 distinct CDR3 sequences, over 12% of them singletons. This same sample was also taken into another study, of T cells in Graves' hyperthyroidism and ophthalmopathy.

The specimen was peripheral blood mononuclear cells (PBMCs), collected at new diagnosis, from a patient treated with antithyroid drugs. The receptors come from a woman aged 35 to 49 with Graves disease.

This clonotype was observed at least ten times. A junction end diverges from the germline sequence, so it may reflect a read error. DNA for the CDR3: TGTGCCAGTAGTACCAATCTTCTAGCGGGAGGCACGGATACGCAGTATTTT. Translated: CASSTNLLAGGTDTQYF. The gene calls are TRBV19 and TRBJ2-3, with TRBD2 matching over 11 bases. CDR1 LNHDA and CDR2 SQIVND come from the germline V gene (reference sequence). There are 17 residues in the CDR3. The complete variable domain, with remaining parts taken from reference TRBV19 and TRBJ2-3, reads DGGITQSPKYLFRKEGQNVTLSCEQNLNHDAMYWYRQDPGQGLRLIYYSQIVNDFQKGDIAEGYSVSREKKESFPLTVTSAQKNPTAFYLCASSTNLLAGGTDTQYFGPGTRLTVL.

The chain couples TRBV20-1 to TRBJ2-7, with a possible D match to TRBD1 (6 bases). Trimming removed 2 bases from V and 6 bases from J, with 14 bases in between. Looked up from germline, CDR1 is DFQATT and CDR2 is SNEGSKA (reference sequence). CDR3 length equals 13 residues. The CDR3 nucleotides are TGCAGTGCTAGAAAGACAGGATCTCGCGAGCAGTACTTC. Amino acid sequence: CSARKTGSREQYF.

The chain recombines TRBV6-2 or TRBV6-3 with TRBJ2-7, with 8 bases identical to TRBD1. Germline V CDR1 and CDR2: MNHEY, SVGEGT. This CDR3 is 14 amino acids long. J was trimmed by 2 bases and V by 7 bases; bases with no gene match: 7. The CDR3 region is CASNDRTGTYEQYF. CDR3 sequence (DNA): TGTGCCAGCAACGACAGGACAGGGACCTACGAGCAGTACTTC.

This clonotype was observed a few times. The CDR3 bases are TGCGCCAGCAGCTCGCCCGGGACAGGGAATTGGCACGGGCAGTACTTC. Residues: CASSSPGTGNWHGQYF. The chain uses TRBV5-1 and TRBJ2-7; TRBD1 agrees at 9 bases. The CDR3 totals 16 residues. The junction had 16 bases not matched to a gene; V was cut back by 3 bases and J by 9 bases. CDR1 and CDR2 (germline): SGHRS, YFSETQ.

As regards this clonotype: This likely stems from a read error, as it lies one base from a far larger clone. V gene TRBV11-2 combines with J gene TRBJ1-1; 7 bases line up with TRBD1. The CDR3 extends over 15 amino acids. CDR1 is SGHAT and CDR2 is FQNNGV in the germline V gene. Trimming took 5 bases from V and 4 from J; bases not matched to a gene: 10. The CDR3 protein is CASSPTGRVSTEAFF. CDR3 sequence (DNA): TGTGCCAGCAGCCCGACAGGGCGGGTGAGCACTGAAGCTTTCTTT.

This clonotype was seen ten or more times. The chain is built from TRBV18 and TRBJ2-2, with unresolved D. In germline, CDR1 is KGHSH, CDR2 LQKENI. This CDR3 spans 14 amino acids. V shed 2 bases and J shed 4 bases, with 8 bases lying between them. The CDR3 coding sequence is TGTGCCAGCTCACCAGGGCAGACCACCGGGGAGCTGTTTTTT. This encodes CASSPGQTTGELFF. Based on the CDR3 plus reference TRBV18 and TRBJ2-2, the full variable domain is NAGVMQNPRHLVRRRGQEARLRCSPMKGHSHVYWYRQLPEEGLKFMVYLQKENIIDESGMPKERFSAEFPKEGPSILRIQQVVRGDSAAYFCASSPGQTTGELFFGEGSRLTVL.

This clonotype was detected ten times or more. The chain is built from TRBV30 and TRBJ2-2, with TRBD2 matching over 9 bases. V shed 4 bases, J shed 6 bases, and the junction held 6 bases outside the gene matches. This CDR3 has 14 residues. Germline values: CDR1 GTSNPN, CDR2 SVGIG (reference sequence). CDR3 loop: CAWNSGSRAGELFF. The CDR3 nucleotides read TGTGCCTGGAATAGCGGGAGCCGGGCCGGGGAGCTGTTTTTT.

This clonotype was counted at least ten times. The chain employs TRBV11-2 and TRBJ2-2, with 9 bases matching TRBD2. The CDR3 contains 17 residues. V trimming: 5 bases; J trimming: 5 bases; junction bases outside the gene matches: 12. Germline V lookup: CDR1 SGHAT, CDR2 FQNNGV. The DNA of the CDR3 is TGTGCCAGCAGCCCAACCCATAGCGGGAGTGGGACCGGGGAGCTGTTTTTT. Its translation is CASSPTHSGSGTGELFF.

This clonotype was counted many times. The V and J genes are TRBV20-1 and TRBJ2-3; no firm D call. In germline, CDR1 is DFQATT, CDR2 SNEGSKA (reference sequence). The CDR3 covers 16 residues. Trimming cost V 5 bases and J 1 base, with 19 bases left between them. CDR3 in DNA: TGCAGTGCTGCCTCCCCCTTTGGGCAGGGCACAGATACGCAGTATTTT. Its protein is CSAASPFGQGTDTQYF.

In this sample, this clonotype turned up many times. The chain couples TRBV7-6 to TRBJ2-1, with TRBD1 as a possible D gene (7 bases). The CDR3 is 15 amino acids. V lost 5 bases and J 4 bases, leaving 15 bases between the germline ends. The germline V gene has CDR1 SGHVS and CDR2 FNYEAQ. Here the CDR3 reads CASSPGRGEYNEQFF. The CDR3 DNA follows: TGTGCCAGCAGCCCCGGCAGGGGGGAGTACAATGAGCAGTTCTTC.

The chain combines TRBV4-1 with TRBJ2-1; TRBD2 is a possible D gene (5 bases). Germline CDR1 and CDR2: MGHRA and YSYEKL. Trimming pared 5 bases from V and 9 bases from J, leaving 17 bases between. The CDR3 consists of 14 residues. DNA for the CDR3: TGCGCCAGCAGCGAGATGGCGGGTGGTGGTGAGCAGTTCTTC. It yields the protein CASSEMAGGGEQFF.

The table lists this clonotype with many counts. The chain combines TRBV6-1 with TRBJ1-2; 7 nucleotides agree with TRBD1. The V gene end was trimmed by 5 bases and the J gene end by 3 bases; junction bases not matched to a gene: 3. Germline CDR1 is MNHNS and CDR2 is SASEGT. The CDR3 totals 13 residues. Here the CDR3 reads CASSKGAHYGYTF. The CDR3 nucleotides read TGTGCCAGCAGTAAGGGGGCACACTATGGCTACACCTTC.

This clonotype occurred many times. The chain uses TRBV27 and TRBJ2-7; no clear D. Trimming took 6 bases from V and 4 from J, leaving 7 bases between them. CDR3 length: 11 residues. Germline CDR1 reads MNHEY; CDR2 reads SMNVEV (reference sequence). The DNA for the CDR3 is TGTGCCAGCAGCGATGGATACGAGCAGTACTTC. It specifies CASSDGYEQYF.

This clonotype was seen at least ten times. The rearrangement links TRBV20-1 to TRBJ2-7; 11 positions agree with TRBD2. V lost 0 bases and J lost 3; bases outside the gene matches: 4. Germline values: CDR1 DFQATT, CDR2 SNEGSKA (reference sequence). This CDR3 spans 15 amino acids. The CDR3 is CSARDAGTSGYEQYF. The CDR3 region has the DNA TGCAGTGCTAGAGATGCCGGGACTAGCGGCTACGAGCAGTACTTC.

Ten or more counts support this clonotype. The V gene is TRBV2, the J gene TRBJ1-5; D remains ambiguous. With 6 bases removed from V and 1 base from J, the gap between germline ends came to 4 bases. The CDR3 runs 12 residues. Germline loops: CDR1 SNHLY, CDR2 FYNNEI. The DNA of the CDR3 is TGTGCCAGCAGATGGAGCAATCAGCCCCAGCATTTT. Amino acids: CASRWSNQPQHF.

The table lists this clonotype with a few counts. A read error may explain this, as a much larger clone is one base away. The J gene is TRBJ2-3, the V gene TRBV28; TRBD1 might be the D (6 bases). CDR1 is MDHEN, CDR2 SYDVKM, per germline. This CDR3 is built from 13 residues. In DNA, the CDR3 is TGTGCCGGCAGTATACAGGGTTCAGATACGCAGTATTTT. This encodes CAGSIQGSDTQYF.